These 14 T cell receptor delta chains were all obtained from the same sample, sequenced in a study of γδ T cells in repeated Plasmodium falciparum infection. TCRdb re-processed the multiplex PCR reads using CATT. This sample carries 50,000 or so delta-chain clones, about 1.5% of them seen once, and the ten largest clones take over 7%. Flow sorting of PBMC yielded separate Vgamma9/Vdelta2+ and Vdelta2-negative gammadelta T cell populations for bulk repertoire analysis. Sequenced material: gamma-delta T cells from blood. The receptors originated from a pool of human donors (malaria-infected and uninfected, not separated).

Details on this clone: One base separates it from a far larger clone, so it is likely a read error. The sample contains more than one DNA sequence encoding this CDR3. V usage is TRDV1 and J usage is TRDJ1, with 8 bases lining up with TRDD3. TCRdb carries no J gene annotation; the J gene was assigned here by matching the DNA with germline. CDR1 and CDR2 from the germline V gene are TSWWSYY and QGS. The CDR3 extends over 15 amino acids. CDR3 region: CALGEYSGIPDKLIF. For the CDR3, the DNA is TGTGCTCTTGGGGAATATTCGGGGATACCCGACAAACTCATCTTT.

This clone was found many times. This chain connects TRDV1 to TRDJ1, with 10 bases identical to TRDD3. TCRdb offers no J gene call, so here the DNA was matched to germline to obtain one. Germline V lookup: CDR1 TSWWSYY, CDR2 QGS. CDR3 length: 20 residues. V shed 3 bases and J 0 bases; nucleotides not matched to a gene: 16. The CDR3 loop reads CALGDTGPFYWGIHTDKLIF. CDR3 sequence (DNA): TGTGCTCTTGGGGACACGGGTCCCTTCTACTGGGGGATCCACACCGATAAACTCATCTTT.

This clone was counted between two and nine times. The protein TCRdb gives is from a much larger clone and does not agree with this DNA's translation at residue 21, likely a read error; the protein shown here comes from the DNA. The J gene is TRDJ1, the V gene TRDV1, with 8 positions matching TRDD3. No J gene is reported in TCRdb; it was inferred here by comparing the DNA with germline. CDR3 length: 26 residues. Germline V gene sequence: CDR1 TSWWSYY, CDR2 QGS. V shed 0 bases, J shed 3 bases, and the junction held 36 bases outside the gene matches. This chain's CDR3 is CALGELCFLSSSLAATGGEYSDKLIF. The CDR3 DNA reads TGTGCTCTTGGGGAACTCTGTTTCCTGTCATCTTCCTTAGCGGCTACTGGGGGCGAGTACTCCGATAAACTCATCTTT.

This clone was picked up a small number of times. TCRdb has a much larger clone's protein, which differs at residue 8 from the translation of this DNA, likely because of a read error; what is shown is the protein translated from the DNA. J is TRDJ1 and V is TRDV2; no clear D. The J gene comes from matching the DNA to germline here; TCRdb lacks it. The germline V gene encodes CDR1 GEAIGNYY and CDR2 EKD. Deletions cut 0 bases from V and 0 bases from J, with 10 bases between. The CDR3 has 15 residues. The CDR3 nucleotides read TGTGCCTGTGACACCGGTTACATATACACCGATAAACTCATCTTT. Encoded protein: CACDTGYIYTDKLIF.

Notes on this clone: Given a far larger clone just one base away, this is likely a sequencing read error. The same CDR3 arises from other DNA sequences in this sample as well. This chain connects TRDV1 to TRDJ1, with D possibly being TRDD2 (5 bases). The germline V and J ends were trimmed by 2 bases and 2 bases, with 24 bases remaining between them. Germline-derived CDR1 and CDR2 are TSWWSYY and QGS. CDR3 length: 19 amino acids. This CDR3 reads CALGESGPPVVLQTDKLIF. DNA for the CDR3: TGTGCTCTTGGGGAATCGGGACCCCCGGTCGTCCTTCAAACCGATAAACTCATCTTT.

Worth noting for this clone: A far larger clone is off by one base, so a read error is likely. The sample carries other DNA sequences with the same CDR3. The chain carries TRDV1 and TRDJ1; tentative D call: TRDD3 (6 bases). CDR1 and CDR2 (germline): TSWWSYY, QGS. CDR3 length: 19 residues. The ends were cut back, 3 bases at V and 9 bases at J, with 32 bases in the middle. The CDR3 sequence is CALGEFSKRFRTGFKELIF. The CDR3 DNA reads TGTGCTCTTGGGGAGTTCTCTAAAAGATTCCGTACTGGGTTTAAGGAACTCATCTTT.

This clone was found many times. V gene TRDV1 combines with J gene TRDJ1, with D unclear. The CDR3 is 16 amino acids. Germline V lookup: CDR1 TSWWSYY, CDR2 QGS. V lost 2 bases and J lost 7, with 20 bases in between. The DNA for the CDR3 is TGTGCTCTTGGGGAAGCTGTTAGAGGCCTCCGGGGTAAACTCATCTTT. Its protein is CALGEAVRGLRGKLIF.

This clone was picked up a small number of times. This is likely an artifact of a read error, given a far larger clone one base away. At the DNA level, this CDR3 is encoded by other sequences in the same sample as well. The genes are TRDV1 and TRDJ1; perhaps TRDD3 as D (6 bases). The J gene is not listed in TCRdb, so it was assigned here from a DNA match to germline. CDR1 and CDR2 (germline): TSWWSYY, QGS. The length of the CDR3 is 18 residues. CDR3 nucleotides: TGTGCTCTGGGGGAATGCTTCTGGGAGCGAAGCTACACCGATAAACTCATCTTT. Translation: CALGECFWERSYTDKLIF.

For this clone: The TCRdb protein, from a much larger clone, departs from this DNA's translation at residue 9, likely by read error; the protein shown derives from the DNA. The chain uses TRDV1 and TRDJ1, with D possibly matching TRDD3 (6 bases). The J gene, missing from TCRdb, was assigned here through DNA to germline matching. CDR1 and CDR2 from the germline V gene are TSWWSYY and QGS. The CDR3 is 19 residues long. V was shortened by 6 bases and J by 2 bases, with 28 bases between the two germline ends. CDR3: CALGAGGISWILRTDKLIF. The CDR3 DNA sequence: TGTGCTCTTGGAGCCGGAGGAATCTCGTGGATACTCCGAACCGATAAACTCATCTTT.

This clone was seen a few times. The protein given by TCRdb reflects a much larger clone and differs at residue 24 from this DNA's translation, likely from a read error; the protein shown is the DNA's translation. For the V gene the call is TRDV1; the J gene has no call; TRDD3 is the table's D call and was not checked against the DNA. CDR3 size: 25 residues. Germline V lookup: CDR1 TSWWSYY, CDR2 QGS. The CDR3 DNA follows: TGTGCTCTTGGGGAACTCTATCCTACGTTTTACCCCCCGGGGGATACTCCAAAATACACCGATAAACTCACCTTT. This translates into CALGELYPTFYPPGDTPKYTDKLTF.

To note about this clone: The protein recorded in TCRdb matches a much larger clone and deviates from this DNA's translation at residue 21, suggesting a read error; the protein here is obtained by translating the DNA. The rearrangement joins TRDV1 to TRDJ1; 13 bases agree with TRDD3. TCRdb records no J gene; here it was assigned by comparing the DNA to germline. Germline V CDR1 and CDR2: TSWWSYY, QGS. Trimming cost V 6 bases and J 1 base; bases outside gene matches: 38. CDR3 length: 27 residues. The CDR3 protein is CALGEKEKVPNPAYWGIRSKSTDKLIF. DNA of the CDR3: TGTGCTCTTGGCGAAAAAGAAAAAGTCCCTAATCCCGCGTACTGGGGGATACGGTCCAAGTCCACCGATAAACTCATCTTT.

Concerning this clone: TCRdb pairs this DNA with a much larger clone's protein that differs at residues 19 and 22, likely a read error; the protein shown was translated from the DNA. For the V gene the call is TRDV1; the J gene has no call; TRDD3 reflects the table's D call only, with no check against the DNA. This CDR3 comprises 24 residues. Germline CDR1 TSWWSYY, CDR2 QGS. The CDR3 DNA is TGTGCTCTTGGGAACCAGGCCTTCCTACTCCCTGGGGGATACCGGTTTCAGAACAACGATAAACGCATCTTT. This sequence encodes CALGNQAFLLPGGYRFQNNDKRIF.

This clone was seen a few times. TCRdb lists the protein of a much larger clone for this DNA, which differs at residues 8 and 9, so this is likely a read error; the protein given here is translated from the DNA itself. The chain links TRDV1 to TRDJ3; D is possibly TRDD2 (5 bases). The J gene comes from matching the DNA to germline here; TCRdb lacks it. The V gene lost 9 bases and the J gene lost 1 base, with 22 bases spanning the gap. This CDR3 contains 19 residues. The V gene's germline CDR1 is TSWWSYY and CDR2 QGS. The CDR3 DNA sequence: TGTGCTCTCGAACCTTCACTCGTGTGGACATCCTGGGACACCCGACAGATGTTTTTC. Translating gives CALEPSLVWTSWDTRQMFF.

As to this clone: The protein TCRdb lists belongs to a much larger clone and differs from this DNA's translation at residue 6, which points to a read error; the protein shown is made from the DNA. V gene TRDV1 combines with J gene TRDJ1; 7 nucleotides align to TRDD3. TCRdb gives no J gene; it was assigned here by matching the DNA to germline. CDR1 is TSWWSYY and CDR2 is QGS in the germline V gene. Losses at the gene ends were 2 bases for V and 2 bases for J; bases not matched to a gene: 23. The CDR3 loop spans 21 amino acids. CDR3 DNA: TGTGCTCTTGGGGAAGAGAGTTTTCCCCTGGCACCACTGGGGATTACCGATAAACTCATCTTT. This sequence encodes CALGEESFPLAPLGITDKLIF.